This T cell receptor (beta chain) was captured by sequencing in a study of PD-L1 blockade in urothelial cancer. V dropped 0 bases and J dropped 4; count of bases not matched to a gene: 4. The CDR3 consists of 15 residues. CDR1 and CDR2 from the germline V gene are SGDLS and YYNGEE. Measured with immunoSEQ multiplex PCR; TCRdb has only the in-frame clones, and not every one. The sample carries 70,000 or so clones, roughly 90% recorded once. Indicated time point: pretreatment peripheral blood. The sequence derives from a man between 70 and 80 years old with urothelial cancer. This chain connects TRBV9 to TRBJ2-5, with 9 bases fitting TRBD2. This sample comprised PBMCs, obtained around atezolizumab (anti-PD-L1) treatment. This CDR3 reads CASSVEALAGETQYF. CDR3 DNA sequence: TGTGCCAGCAGCGTAGAGGCACTAGCGGGAGAGACCCAGTACTTC.